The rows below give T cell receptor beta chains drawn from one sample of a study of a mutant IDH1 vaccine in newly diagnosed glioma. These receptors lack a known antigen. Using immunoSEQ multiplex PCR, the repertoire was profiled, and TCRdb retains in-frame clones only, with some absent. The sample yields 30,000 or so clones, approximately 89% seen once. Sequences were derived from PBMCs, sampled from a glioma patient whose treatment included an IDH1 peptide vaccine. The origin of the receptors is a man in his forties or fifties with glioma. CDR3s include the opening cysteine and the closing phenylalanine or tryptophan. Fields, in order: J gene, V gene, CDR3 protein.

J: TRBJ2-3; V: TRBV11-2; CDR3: CASSLEVGTDTQYF
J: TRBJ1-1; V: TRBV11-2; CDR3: CASSLGRQGRGEAFF
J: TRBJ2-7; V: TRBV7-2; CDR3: CASSLAGSSYEQYF
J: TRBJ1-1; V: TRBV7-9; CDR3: CASTQNTEAFF
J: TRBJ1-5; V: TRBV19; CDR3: CASSVTGEGQPQHF
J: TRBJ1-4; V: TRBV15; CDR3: CATSRWGTGEEKLFF
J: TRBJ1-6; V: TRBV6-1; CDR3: CASSEGTGATYNSPLHF
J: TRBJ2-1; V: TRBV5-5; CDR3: CASSLFWGRVYNEQFF
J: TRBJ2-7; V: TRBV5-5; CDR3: CASSFPRGEQYF
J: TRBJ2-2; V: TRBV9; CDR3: CASSDLYSKELFF
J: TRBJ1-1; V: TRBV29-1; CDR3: CSVAPHGLNTEAFF
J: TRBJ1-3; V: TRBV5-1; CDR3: CASSLEGREPGNTIYF
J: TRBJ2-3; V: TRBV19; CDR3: CASSKGLAGTADTQYF
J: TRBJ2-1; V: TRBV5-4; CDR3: CASSSGGPSVNEQFF
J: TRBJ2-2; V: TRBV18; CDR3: CASSLVRQNTGELFF
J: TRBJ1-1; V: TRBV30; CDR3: CAGIGQGAEAFF
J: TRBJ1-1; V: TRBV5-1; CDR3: CASSLQGAANTEAFF
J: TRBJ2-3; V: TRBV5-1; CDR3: CASSFTDPGITDTQYF
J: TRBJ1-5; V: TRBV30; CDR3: CAWSLEGTQPQHF
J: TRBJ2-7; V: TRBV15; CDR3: CATSRDLGQGEDEQYF
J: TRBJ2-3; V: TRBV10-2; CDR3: CASRKREGGGTDTQYF
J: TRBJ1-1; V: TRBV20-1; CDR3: CSASRQAEAFF
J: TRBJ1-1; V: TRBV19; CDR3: CATSYGRDTEAFF
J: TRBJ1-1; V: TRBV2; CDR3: CARGGQGVEAFF
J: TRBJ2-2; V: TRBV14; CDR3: CASSPQTLSNTGELFF
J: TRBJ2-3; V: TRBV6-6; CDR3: CASSSDYQTTDTQYF
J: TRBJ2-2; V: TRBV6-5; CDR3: CASNSGRAVIGELFF
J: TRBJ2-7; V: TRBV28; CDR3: CASSSRWEVYEQYF
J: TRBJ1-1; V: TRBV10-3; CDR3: CAIRGTGGGNTEAFF
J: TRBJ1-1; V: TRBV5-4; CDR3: CASSLRISQKAFF
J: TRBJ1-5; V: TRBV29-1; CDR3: CSVALDSNQPQHF
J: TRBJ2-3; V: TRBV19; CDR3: CASSGRTYTDTQYF
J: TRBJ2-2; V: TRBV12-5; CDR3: CASGPGTATGELFF
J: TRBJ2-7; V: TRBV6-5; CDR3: CASSSTEYEQYF
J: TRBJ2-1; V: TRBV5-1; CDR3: CASSLAGTPVINEQFF
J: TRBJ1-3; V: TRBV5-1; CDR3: CASSLGEVQHSGNTIYF
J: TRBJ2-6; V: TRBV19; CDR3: CASISWAGANVLTF
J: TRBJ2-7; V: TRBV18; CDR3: CASSPSRAGDPYEQYF
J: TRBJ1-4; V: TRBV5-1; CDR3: CASSLGGGENEKLFF
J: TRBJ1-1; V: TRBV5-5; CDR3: CASSPDANTEAFF
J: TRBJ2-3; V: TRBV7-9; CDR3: CASSPLAQGDTQYF
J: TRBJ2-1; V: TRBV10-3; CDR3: CAITGTSGAEQFF
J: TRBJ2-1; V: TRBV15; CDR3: CATSRDRASPVGVRVSYNEQFF
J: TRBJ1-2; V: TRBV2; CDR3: CASGVGRAPPGYTF
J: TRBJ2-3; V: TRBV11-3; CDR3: CASSKGTSGPTDTQYF
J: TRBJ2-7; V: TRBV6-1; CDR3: CASGSLSSYEQYF
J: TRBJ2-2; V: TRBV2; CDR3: CASSDTSGITGELFF
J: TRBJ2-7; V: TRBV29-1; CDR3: CSVGVGPRGDYYEQYF
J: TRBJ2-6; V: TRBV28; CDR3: CASSSRFGGANVLTF
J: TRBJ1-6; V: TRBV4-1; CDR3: CASSQGGMSSYNSPLHF
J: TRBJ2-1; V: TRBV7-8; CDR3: CASSLVVTSGVNEQFF
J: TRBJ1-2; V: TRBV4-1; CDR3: CASSQDQGYYGYTF
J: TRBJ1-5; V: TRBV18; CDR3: CASSPGQGYQPQHF
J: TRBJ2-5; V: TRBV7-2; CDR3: CASSRGDRKETQYF
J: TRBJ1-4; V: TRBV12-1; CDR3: CASSPKGTGTEKLFF
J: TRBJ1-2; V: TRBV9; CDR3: CASSVEGRISTF
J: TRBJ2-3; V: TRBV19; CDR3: CASSSGLAGPTDTQYF
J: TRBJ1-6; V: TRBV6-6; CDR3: CASTKDNSPLHF